A single sample gave rise to the 23 T cell receptor beta chains below, sequenced in a study of cytomegalovirus exposure and HLA in healthy donors. PCR primers comprised 60 Vbeta and 13 Jbeta primers. Using immunoSEQ multiplex PCR, the repertoire was profiled, and TCRdb retains in-frame clones only, with some absent. The table lists under 70,000 clones, approximately 80% of them singletons. Sequenced: PBMCs. The receptors stem from a man aged 45-65 years in good health and CMV-seronegative.

The chain joins TRBV19 to TRBJ2-3; unclear D gene. The V gene lost 1 base and the J gene lost 0 bases, with 11 bases spanning the gap. This CDR3 region has 16 residues. CDR1 and CDR2 from the germline V gene are LNHDA and SQIVND (reference sequence). Here the CDR3 DNA reads TGTGCCAGTAGTATAGTTACAGCTACTAGCACAGATACGCAGTATTTT. It codes for CASSIVTATSTDTQYF.

CDR3: CASDESGAAFF. In DNA form, the CDR3 reads TGTGCCAGCGACGAGTCAGGGGCAGCTTTCTTT. The V call is TRBV2, the J call TRBJ1-1, with D perhaps matching TRBD1 (6 bases). The V end lost 8 bases, the J end lost 10 bases, and 14 bases lay between the germline ends. Per the germline V gene, CDR1 is SNHLY and CDR2 is FYNNEI. This CDR3 contains 11 residues.

The chain uses TRBV19 and TRBJ1-4, with 7 positions matching TRBD1. CDR1 is LNHDA, CDR2 SQIVND, per germline (reference sequence). Trimming took 5 bases from V and 4 from J; bases not matched to a gene: 7. This CDR3 comprises 15 residues. CDR3 DNA sequence: TGTGCCAGTAGTTCCAGAGGGGGCCTTAATGAAAAACTGTTTTTT. This gives the protein CASSSRGGLNEKLFF.

The CDR3: CASSLSGGGLQETQYF. As DNA, the CDR3 is TGTGCCAGCAGCTTAAGCGGGGGGGGTTTACAAGAGACCCAGTACTTC. The chain uses TRBV7-2 and TRBJ2-5, with 10 bases that match TRBD2. CDR3 size: 16 residues. The junction had 5 bases not matched to a gene; V was cut back by 2 bases and J by 2 bases. Germline assignment: CDR1 SGHTA and CDR2 FQGNSA.

The chain couples TRBV9 to TRBJ2-4; D ambiguous. There are 13 residues in the CDR3. Trimming took 0 bases from V and 5 from J, leaving 6 bases between them. Germline values: CDR1 SGDLS, CDR2 YYNGEE. CDR3 amino acids: CASSVGAENIQYF. Written as DNA, the CDR3 is TGTGCCAGCAGCGTAGGGGCAGAAAACATTCAGTACTTC. The full variable domain, rest sourced from reference TRBV9 and TRBJ2-4, is DSGVTQTPKHLITATGQRVTLRCSPRSGDLSVYWYQQSLDQGLQFLIQYYNGEERAKGNILERFSAQQFPDLHSELNLSSLELGDSALYFCASSVGAENIQYFGAGTRLSVL.

This clone was seen once. CDR3 region: CASIRGGPQLSGNTIYF. CDR3 bases: TGTGCCAGCATCAGAGGGGGCCCCCAACTTTCTGGAAACACCATATATTTT. V gene TRBV5-4 combines with J gene TRBJ1-3, with 7 bases lining up with TRBD1. The trim removed 6 bases at V and 1 base at J, leaving 13 bases unmatched. From germline, CDR1 is SGHNT and CDR2 YYREEE (reference sequence). The CDR3 is 17 residues long.

V gene TRBV6-6 combines with J gene TRBJ2-2, with a weak D call TRBD1 (6 bases). This CDR3 comprises 13 residues. The V end was cut by 10 bases, the J end by 2 bases, with 11 bases between. Per the germline V gene, CDR1 is MNHNY and CDR2 is SVGAGI (reference sequence). The CDR3, as DNA: TGTGCCATCCGGACAGTAAACACCGGGGAGCTGTTTTTT. Its translation is CAIRTVNTGELFF.

The chain has TRBV7-9 and TRBJ2-2; tentatively, D is TRBD1 (6 bases). V was cut by 5 bases and J by 2 bases, with 12 bases left in between. The CDR3 runs 15 residues. Germline loops: CDR1 SEHNR, CDR2 FQNEAQ (reference sequence). CDR3 region: CASSHLGANTGELFF. The DNA of the CDR3 is TGTGCCAGCAGCCATTTGGGGGCAAACACCGGGGAGCTGTTTTTT.

This clone has only a few counts. The gene calls are TRBV19 and TRBJ1-4; tentative D call: TRBD1 (5 bases). Germline CDR1 is LNHDA and CDR2 is SQIVND (reference sequence). Trimming removed 5 bases at V and 4 bases at J, with 17 bases between. The CDR3 has 16 amino acids. The CDR3 coding sequence is TGTGCCAGTAGTGCCCGGAGACAGCCAGTTAATGAAAAACTGTTTTTT. Translated: CASSARRQPVNEKLFF.

The chain employs TRBV2 and TRBJ2-3, with a weak D call TRBD2 (5 bases). Trimming shortened V by 5 bases and J by 3 bases, and 9 bases separated the two germline ends. The CDR3 is 13 amino acids. CDR1 is SNHLY and CDR2 is FYNNEI in the germline V gene. The CDR3 spells CASSLTITDTQYF. For the CDR3, the DNA is TGTGCCAGCAGTCTGACTATTACAGATACGCAGTATTTT.

The J gene is TRBJ1-1, the V gene TRBV7-8; TRBD1 matches at 8 bases. Germline CDR1 reads SGHVS; CDR2 reads FQNEAQ. V shed 4 bases and J 2 bases; nucleotides not matched to a gene: 12. The CDR3 loop spans 17 amino acids. DNA for the CDR3: TGTGCCAGCAGCTCCTTCCGTAACAGGGGGGGAAACACTGAAGCTTTCTTT. Amino acids: CASSSFRNRGGNTEAFF.

V and J are TRBV9 and TRBJ1-4, with TRBD1 matching over 7 bases. CDR3 length: 16 amino acids. CDR1 and CDR2 (germline): SGDLS, YYNGEE. The J segment lost 5 bases and the V segment lost 0 bases, leaving 7 bases of the junction unmatched. Here the CDR3 reads CASSVAPRTGNEKLFF. In DNA, the CDR3 is TGTGCCAGCAGCGTAGCCCCAAGGACAGGAAATGAAAAACTGTTTTTT.

This clone was seen a few times. The V call is TRBV5-1, the J call TRBJ2-5; D might be TRBD1 (6 bases). The assigned J gene may be wrong: the sequence end matches TRBJ2-7 better. Germline assignment: CDR1 SGHRS and CDR2 YFSETQ. The CDR3 spans 14 residues. CDR3 coding DNA: TGCGCCAGCAGCATATGGGACAAGTCCTACGAGCAGTACTTC. Protein sequence: CASSIWDKSYEQYF.

The CDR3, as DNA: TGTGCCAGCAGTTACTCGAAGGCAGGGTATGGCTACACCTTC. Translation: CASSYSKAGYGYTF. The genes are TRBV6-5 and TRBJ1-2; D may be TRBD1 (5 bases). V lost 0 bases and J 5 bases, leaving 10 bases between the germline ends. Germline CDR1 is MNHEY and CDR2 is SVGAGI. The CDR3 runs to 14 residues.

The chain recombines TRBV30 with TRBJ1-5; the D gene is possibly TRBD1 (5 bases). This CDR3 region has 15 residues. Trimming took off 3 bases at V and 1 base at J, with 13 bases between the two ends. Germline CDR1 reads GTSNPN; CDR2 reads SVGIG (reference sequence). The CDR3 DNA reads TGTGCCTGGAGCGAAGACAGCCTAAGCAATCAGCCCCAGCATTTT. Its protein product is CAWSEDSLSNQPQHF.

The chain has TRBV2 and TRBJ2-4, with 11 positions matching TRBD2. The CDR3 extends over 16 amino acids. Trimming took 1 base from V and 1 from J; bases not matched to a gene: 0. Germline V gene sequence: CDR1 SNHLY, CDR2 FYNNEI. The CDR3 DNA follows: TGTGCCAGCAGTGAAGGACTAGCGGGGGCCAAAAACATTCAGTACTTC. Translation: CASSEGLAGAKNIQYF.

The chain combines TRBV4-3 with TRBJ1-5; D perhaps matches TRBD1 (5 bases). V was shortened by 0 bases and J by 7 bases, with 16 bases between the two germline ends. Germline CDR1 is LGHNA and CDR2 is YSLEER. This CDR3 comprises 16 residues. The CDR3: CASSQEWRTFNQPQHF. The CDR3 coding sequence is TGCGCCAGCAGCCAAGAATGGCGGACATTCAACCAGCCCCAGCATTTT.

This CDR3 reads CASSRGGQPQHF. CDR3 bases: TGTGCCAGCAGCCGCGGGGGTCAGCCCCAGCATTTT. The V and J genes are TRBV25-1 and TRBJ1-5; tentative D call: TRBD1 (5 bases). The V gene lost 6 bases and the J gene lost 6 bases, with 9 bases spanning the gap. Germline V lookup: CDR1 MGHDK, CDR2 SYGVNS. The CDR3 runs to 12 residues.

The V call is TRBV19, the J call TRBJ2-7, with TRBD1 matching over 7 bases. V lost 1 base, J lost 3 bases, and 3 bases stayed unmatched. Per the germline V gene, CDR1 is LNHDA and CDR2 is SQIVND (reference sequence). This CDR3 has 14 residues. CDR3 sequence reads: CASSIAQGDYEQYF. DNA for the CDR3: TGTGCCAGTAGTATAGCGCAGGGGGACTACGAGCAGTACTTC.

The V call is TRBV11-2, the J call TRBJ2-5, with 7 bases that match TRBD1. CDR3 size: 13 residues. Looked up from germline, CDR1 is SGHAT and CDR2 is FQNNGV. V lost 5 bases, J lost 3 bases, and 3 bases stayed unmatched. The CDR3 region is CASSLQGKETQYF. DNA of the CDR3: TGTGCCAGCAGCCTACAGGGGAAAGAGACCCAGTACTTC.

The rearrangement uses TRBV28 and TRBJ1-5; the D is unclear. Between the trimmed V and J ends, which lost 3 bases and 3 bases, there was a span of 12 bases. CDR1 is MDHEN, CDR2 SYDVKM, per germline. This CDR3 is 15 amino acids long. This CDR3 reads CASSFPSGFNQPQHF. The CDR3 region has the DNA TGTGCCAGCAGTTTCCCTTCGGGTTTCAATCAGCCCCAGCATTTT.

The chain links TRBV2 to TRBJ2-7, with D hard to call. Germline V CDR1 and CDR2: SNHLY, FYNNEI. V was pared by 6 bases and J by 3 bases, with 12 bases between. CDR3 size: 13 residues. CDR3 coding DNA: TGTGCCAGCAGGACCCTACAGCTCTACGAGCAGTACTTC. Translating gives CASRTLQLYEQYF.

The rearrangement uses TRBV7-2 and TRBJ2-7; D possibly corresponds to TRBD2 (5 bases). The V gene lost 6 bases and the J gene lost 0 bases, with 12 bases spanning the gap. CDR1 and CDR2 from the germline V gene are SGHTA and FQGNSA. This CDR3 comprises 14 residues. The CDR3 sequence is CASSPSGNSYEQYF. The CDR3 coding sequence is TGTGCCAGCAGTCCCAGCGGAAACTCCTACGAGCAGTACTTC.